Shown below are 5 T cell receptor beta chains from a single sample sequenced in a study of cytomegalovirus exposure and HLA in healthy donors. Use of 60 Vbeta and 13 Jbeta primers characterized the PCR. Here immunoSEQ multiplex PCR was the method, and the copy in TCRdb shows in-frame clones only, minus some. Among 150,000 to 200,000 clones listed, 70% to 90% were seen once. The sample was PBMCs. All receptors come from a woman younger than 30 in good health and CMV-seronegative.

The chain links TRBV6-4 to TRBJ2-1; 11 nucleotides line up with TRBD1. The germline gives CDR1 MRHNA, CDR2 SNTAGT. V lost 5 bases to trimming and J lost 6 bases; unmatched junction nucleotides: 6. This CDR3 comprises 15 residues. Here the CDR3 reads CASSTSGTGGNEQFF. Here the CDR3 DNA reads TGTGCCAGCAGTACCTCCGGGACAGGGGGCAATGAGCAGTTCTTC.

In its sample, this clone was seen a few times. Other nucleotide sequences in the sample specify the same CDR3. The rearrangement joins TRBV5-1 to TRBJ2-5, with TRBD2 matching over 13 bases. Germline V gene data show CDR1 as SGHRS and CDR2 as YFSETQ. With V trimmed by 5 bases and J by 5 bases, 3 bases remained unmatched. The CDR3 is 14 amino acids. CDR3 sequence: CASRPGLAGETQYF. CDR3 coding DNA: TGCGCCAGCAGACCGGGACTAGCGGGGGAGACCCAGTACTTC.

For the CDR3, the DNA is TGTGCCAGCAGCTTGTATTCGGTGGACTATGGCTACACCTTC. Translating it yields CASSLYSVDYGYTF. The chain employs TRBV5-4 and TRBJ1-2; no clear D gene. Germline V gene data show CDR1 as SGHNT and CDR2 as YYREEE (reference sequence). The V gene lost 1 base and the J gene lost 3 bases, with 10 bases spanning the gap. CDR3 length: 14 residues.

The rearrangement uses TRBV6-5 and TRBJ1-2; D call uncertain. The V and J ends lost 5 bases and 2 bases respectively, with 9 bases between them. The germline V gene encodes CDR1 MNHEY and CDR2 SVGAGI. The CDR3 extends over 13 amino acids. The CDR3 loop is CASSDTTNYGYTF. As DNA, the CDR3 is TGTGCCAGCAGTGATACAACGAACTATGGCTACACCTTC.

This sequence joins TRBV19 and TRBJ1-5; tentative D call: TRBD1 (5 bases). Trimming cost V 5 bases and J 5 bases, with 13 bases left between them. The CDR3 runs 14 residues. Germline-derived CDR1 and CDR2 are LNHDA and SQIVND (reference sequence). The CDR3 nucleotides are TGTGCCAGTAGTCCCTGGGGCAGGGATCAGCCCCAGCATTTT. This translates into CASSPWGRDQPQHF. Looking up the rest from reference TRBV19 and TRBJ1-5 gives the full variable domain: DGGITQSPKYLFRKEGQNVTLSCEQNLNHDAMYWYRQDPGQGLRLIYYSQIVNDFQKGDIAEGYSVSREKKESFPLTVTSAQKNPTAFYLCASSPWGRDQPQHFGDGTRLSIL.